This T cell receptor beta chain was documented in a study of CXCR3-negative and CXCR3-positive naive CD8 T cells. Libraries were UMI-labeled 5' RACE TRB cDNA. TCRdb reprocessed the 5' RACE reads; each CDR3 protein has one entry and no DNA is given. The table for this sample gives some 150,000 distinct CDR3 sequences. The CDR3 is 13 residues long. CD45RO-CCR7+CD27+CD95- marked naive CD8+ T cells. With regard to this clonotype: The target antigen is unknown.

General study results and limits: With respect to TRBV-TRBJ usage, naive CXCR3-negative and CXCR3-positive cells were similar; memory differed. CXCR3-positive naive cells had more hydrophobic TRB CDR3s than CXCR3-negative naive cells. TCR strength was inferred from TRB CDR3 properties, while surface CD5 was comparable between naive subsets.

The sequencing input was naive CXCR3+ CD8+ T cells from blood. Noted subset: CD45RO-CCR7+CD27+CD95- naive CD8+ T cells expressing CXCR3 (TNR3+). This receptor was obtained from a human donor in good health. Some clones in this sample may be carry-over from other donors' samples. The chain recombines TRBV21-1 with TRBJ2-1; TCRdb indicates TRBD1, and absent DNA this call remains unverified. TRBV21-1 is marked as a pseudogene. This CDR3 reads CASSGRDSNEQFF.